The source of this T cell receptor beta chain is a study of cytomegalovirus exposure and HLA in healthy donors. Primers: 60 Vbeta forward and 13 Jbeta reverse. Assay used: immunoSEQ multiplex PCR; TCRdb lists only in-frame clones, some missing. This table lists more than 110,000 clones. Whole-study findings and limits: When analyzed later, the rates of TCR association showed variation by HLA locus, with DRB1 the most and HLA-C the fewest. Among the most significant clusters, several appeared linked to common viral pathogens in a later analysis. HLA restriction was apparent for most CMV-associated TCR beta chains in a later analysis.

Each donor's status was that of a healthy bone marrow donor. Notes on this clone: Its target is unknown.

Specimen: PBMCs. The receptor comes from a man aged 35-49 years in good health and CMV-seronegative.

In nucleotides, the CDR3 is TGTGCCAGCAGCGTAGACGCTAGCGGGCGCACAGATACGCAGTATTTT. It is translated as CASSVDASGRTDTQYF. The genes are TRBV9 and TRBJ2-3, with 8 bases that match TRBD2. V lost 0 bases, J lost 1 base, and 4 bases stayed unmatched. This CDR3 contains 16 residues. From germline, CDR1 is SGDLS and CDR2 YYNGEE.